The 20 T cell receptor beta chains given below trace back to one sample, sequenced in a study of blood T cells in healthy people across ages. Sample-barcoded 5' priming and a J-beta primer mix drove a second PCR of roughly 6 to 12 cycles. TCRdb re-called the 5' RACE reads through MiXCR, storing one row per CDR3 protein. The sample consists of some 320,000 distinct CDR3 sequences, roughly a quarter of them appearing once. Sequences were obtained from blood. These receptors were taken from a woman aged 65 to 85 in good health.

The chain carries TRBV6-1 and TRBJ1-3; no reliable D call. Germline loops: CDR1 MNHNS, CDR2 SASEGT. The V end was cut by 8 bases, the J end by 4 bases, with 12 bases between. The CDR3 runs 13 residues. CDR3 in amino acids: CASVSVRGNTIYF. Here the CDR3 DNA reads TGTGCCAGCGTAAGTGTACGCGGAAACACCATATATTTT.

CDR3 bases: TGTGCCAGCAGTTTGACAGACTCTGGAAACACCATATATTTT. It yields the protein CASSLTDSGNTIYF. This chain links TRBV12-3 or TRBV12-4 with TRBJ1-3; possible D gene TRBD1, 5 bases. The CDR3 consists of 14 residues. Trimming shortened V by 3 bases and J by 0 bases, and 6 bases separated the two germline ends.

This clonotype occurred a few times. The DNA for the CDR3 is TGTGCCAGCAGCTTACTAGCGCAAGCTCTCACAGATACGCAGTATTTT. As protein: CASSLLAQALTDTQYF. The J gene is TRBJ2-3, the V gene TRBV7-9, with D tentatively TRBD2 (6 bases). This CDR3 spans 16 amino acids. The germline V gene has CDR1 SEHNR and CDR2 FQNEAQ (reference sequence). V dropped 2 bases and J dropped 2 bases, with 14 bases sitting between them.

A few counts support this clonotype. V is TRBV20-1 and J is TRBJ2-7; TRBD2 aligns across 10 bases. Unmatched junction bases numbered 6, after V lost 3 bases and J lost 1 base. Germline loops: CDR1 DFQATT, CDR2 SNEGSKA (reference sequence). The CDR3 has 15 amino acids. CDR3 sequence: CSASDSGRPSYEQYF. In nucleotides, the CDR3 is TGCAGTGCTAGCGATAGCGGGAGGCCTTCCTACGAGCAGTACTTC.

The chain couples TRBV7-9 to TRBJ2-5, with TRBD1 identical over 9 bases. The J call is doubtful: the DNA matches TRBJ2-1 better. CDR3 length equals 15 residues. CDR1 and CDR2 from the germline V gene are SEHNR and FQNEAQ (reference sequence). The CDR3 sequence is CASSLGDRVFNEQFF. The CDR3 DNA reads TGTGCCAGCAGCTTAGGGGACAGGGTTTTCAATGAGCAGTTCTTC.

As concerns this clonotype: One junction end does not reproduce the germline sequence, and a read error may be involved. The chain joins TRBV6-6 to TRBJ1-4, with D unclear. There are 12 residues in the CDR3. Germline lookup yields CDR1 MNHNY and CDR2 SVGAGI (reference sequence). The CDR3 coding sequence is TGTGCCAGCACCCTACAATCAGGAAAACTGGTTTTT. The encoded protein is CASTLQSGKLVF.

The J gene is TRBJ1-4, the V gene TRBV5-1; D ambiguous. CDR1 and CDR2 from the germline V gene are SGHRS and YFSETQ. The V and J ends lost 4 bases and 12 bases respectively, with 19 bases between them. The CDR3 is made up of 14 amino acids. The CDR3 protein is CASSHRHPPGELFF. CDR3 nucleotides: TGCGCCAGCAGCCACCGACACCCCCCGGGAGAACTGTTTTTT.

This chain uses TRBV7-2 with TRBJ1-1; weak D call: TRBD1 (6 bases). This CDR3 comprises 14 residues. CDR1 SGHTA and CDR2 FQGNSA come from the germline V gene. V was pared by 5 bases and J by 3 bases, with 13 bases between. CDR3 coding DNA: TGTGCCAGCAGCATCTTACAGGGATACACTGAAGCTTTCTTT. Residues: CASSILQGYTEAFF.

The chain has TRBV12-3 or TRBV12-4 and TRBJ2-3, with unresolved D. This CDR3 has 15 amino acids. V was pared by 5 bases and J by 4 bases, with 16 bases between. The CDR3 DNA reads TGTGCCAGCAGTCGGATATTAGGACGGTCAGATACGCAGTATTTT. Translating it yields CASSRILGRSDTQYF.

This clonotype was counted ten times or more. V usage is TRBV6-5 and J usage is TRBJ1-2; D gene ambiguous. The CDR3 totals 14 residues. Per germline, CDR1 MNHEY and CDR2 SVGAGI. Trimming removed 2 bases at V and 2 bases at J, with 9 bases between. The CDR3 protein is CASSYGNQNYGYTF. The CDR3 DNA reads TGTGCCAGCAGTTACGGAAACCAGAACTATGGCTACACCTTC.

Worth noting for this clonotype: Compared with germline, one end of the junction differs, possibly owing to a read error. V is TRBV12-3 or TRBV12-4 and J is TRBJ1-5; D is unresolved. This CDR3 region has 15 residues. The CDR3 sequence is CASRRGPFSNRPQHF. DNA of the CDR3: TGTGCCAGCAGGCGAGGGCCGTTCAGCAATCGGCCCCAGCATTTT.

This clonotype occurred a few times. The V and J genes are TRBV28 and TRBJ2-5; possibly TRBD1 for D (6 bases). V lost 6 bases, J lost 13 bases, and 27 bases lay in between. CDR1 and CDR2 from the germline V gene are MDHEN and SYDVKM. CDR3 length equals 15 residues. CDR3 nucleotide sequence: TGTGCCAGCAGCCCCGGCAACGTCCGGGACAAGGAACCGTACTTC. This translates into CASSPGNVRDKEPYF.

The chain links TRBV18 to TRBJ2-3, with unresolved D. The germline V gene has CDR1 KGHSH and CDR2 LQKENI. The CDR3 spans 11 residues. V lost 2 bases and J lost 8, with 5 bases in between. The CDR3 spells CASSPEITQYF. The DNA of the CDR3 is TGTGCCAGCTCACCAGAAATTACGCAGTATTTT.

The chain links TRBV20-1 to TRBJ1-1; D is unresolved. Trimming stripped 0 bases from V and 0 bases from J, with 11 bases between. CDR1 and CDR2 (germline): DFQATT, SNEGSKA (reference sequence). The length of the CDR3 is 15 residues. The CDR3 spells CSARDPKTLNTEAFF. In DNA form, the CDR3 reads TGCAGTGCTAGAGATCCGAAGACACTGAACACTGAAGCTTTCTTT.

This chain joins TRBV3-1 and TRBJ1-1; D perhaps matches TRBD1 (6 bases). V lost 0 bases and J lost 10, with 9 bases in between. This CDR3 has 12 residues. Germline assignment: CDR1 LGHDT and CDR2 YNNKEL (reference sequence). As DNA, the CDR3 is TGTGCCAGCAGCCAAGAGACGGGGGCAGCTTTCTTT. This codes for CASSQETGAAFF.

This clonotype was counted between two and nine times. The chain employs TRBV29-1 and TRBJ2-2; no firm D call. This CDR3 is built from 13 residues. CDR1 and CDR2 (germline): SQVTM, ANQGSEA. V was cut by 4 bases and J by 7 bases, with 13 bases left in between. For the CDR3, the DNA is TGCAGCGTTGGAAGGAGTCCTGTCGGGGAGCTGTTTTTT. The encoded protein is CSVGRSPVGELFF.

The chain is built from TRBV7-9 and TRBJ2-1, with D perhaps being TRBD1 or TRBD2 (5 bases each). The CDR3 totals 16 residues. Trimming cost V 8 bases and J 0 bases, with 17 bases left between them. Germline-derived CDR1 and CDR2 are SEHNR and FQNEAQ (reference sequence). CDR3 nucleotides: TGTGCCAGCCGTTCTGGGGCTACTAGCTCCTACAATGAGCAGTTCTTC. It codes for CASRSGATSSYNEQFF.

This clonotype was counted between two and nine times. CDR3 DNA: TGCAGCGTTGCGGGAGGGCTAGTCTTCACCCCTAACGAGCAGTACTTC. Encoded protein: CSVAGGLVFTPNEQYF. The chain couples TRBV29-1 to TRBJ2-7; 8 bases are shared with TRBD2. With 4 bases clipped from V and 5 bases from J, the junction kept 16 bases outside the gene matches. Germline V CDR1 and CDR2: SQVTM, ANQGSEA. The CDR3 consists of 16 residues.

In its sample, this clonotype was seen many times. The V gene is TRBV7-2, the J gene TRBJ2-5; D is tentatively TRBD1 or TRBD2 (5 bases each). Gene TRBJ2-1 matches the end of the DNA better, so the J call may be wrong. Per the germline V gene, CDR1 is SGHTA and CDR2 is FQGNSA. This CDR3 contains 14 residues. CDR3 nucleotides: TGTGCCAGCAGCTTAGGTGTGGGGGTTACTGAGCAGTTCTTC. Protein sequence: CASSLGVGVTEQFF.

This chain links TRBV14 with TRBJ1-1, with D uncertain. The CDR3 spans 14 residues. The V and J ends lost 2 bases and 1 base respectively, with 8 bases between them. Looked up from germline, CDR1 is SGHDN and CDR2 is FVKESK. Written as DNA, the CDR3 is TGTGCCAGCAGCCAATATTTAGGGAACACTGAAGCTTTCTTT. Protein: CASSQYLGNTEAFF.